What follows is one TCR beta chain and its context. This clonotype was recorded many times. Its antigen specificity is not known. It has no much larger one-base neighbor in the sample; base qualities were not kept. Spanning cysteine to phenylalanine, the CDR3 consists of 14 amino acids. CDR3 DNA only is kept here, 42 bases in frame from base 1. The V end loses 6 bases and the J end loses 2 bases, and a stretch of 13 bases separates them. The entry originates in a study of early T cells in non-severe SARS-CoV-2 infection listed by TCRdb under 2021. With regard to the full study: Bulk RNA from unsorted whole blood was used for TCR sequencing, so alpha and beta chains could not be paired. The paper's findings and limits, for the study overall: Matching against VDJdb was skewed toward anti-spike CD8 responses, likely underestimated virus-specific expansions, and missed private and CD4 specificities.

Libraries were made using 5' RACE. This sample was sequenced with a NextSeq 500. In the TCR library protocol, unique molecular identifiers were attached to individual cDNA molecules to correct for PCR bias and sequencing error. TCR alpha and beta chains were both sequenced, and the abundances of alpha and beta sequences in each sample were closely correlated with each other. Concerning the study's data processing: Decombinator V4 was used to annotate the V gene, J gene and CDR3 of the TCR sequences. TCRs were defined as expanded if a significant change between any two time points was detected under a Poisson model with p below 0.0001. TCR abundances were normalised to the total number of TCRs sequenced per sample and expressed as counts per million. MAIT TCRs were defined by TRAV1-2 paired with TRAJ12, TRAJ20 or TRAJ33, and iNKT TCRs by TRAV10 paired with TRAJ18. A search of VDJdb, accessed on 1 November 2021, was run for TCRs annotated to CMV, EBV and SARS-CoV-2, with TCRs annotated for multiple antigens excluded. Using fastp trimming at Q25 and MiXCR clonotype assembly, TCRdb reanalyzed the public sequencing data and kept in-frame beta chains. Here each entry gathers all rows of one CDR3 protein and keeps the most common genes and DNA. TCRdb, not the authors, supplied the V and J calls. This sample lists some 100,000 distinct CDR3 sequences; over 12% were detected once. Less than 0.6% of the sample goes to the ten largest clones.

This was a case-control study nested in a cohort of healthcare workers in London, UK, who had nasopharyngeal swab PCR tests and blood samples taken every week. Healthcare workers were recruited during the week of the UK lockdown, between 23 and 31 March 2020, and followed weekly for up to 16 weeks. The sequence came from an adult who was a healthcare worker with PCR-confirmed SARS-CoV-2 infection or an uninfected control (not recorded which). Sequenced sample: whole blood. The chain couples TRBV12-3 or TRBV12-4 to TRBJ1-2, with the D gene too uncertain to name. The nucleotides are TGTGCCAGCAGCCCAACCGACGGAAACTATGGCTACACCTTC. Its translation is CASSPTDGNYGYTF.